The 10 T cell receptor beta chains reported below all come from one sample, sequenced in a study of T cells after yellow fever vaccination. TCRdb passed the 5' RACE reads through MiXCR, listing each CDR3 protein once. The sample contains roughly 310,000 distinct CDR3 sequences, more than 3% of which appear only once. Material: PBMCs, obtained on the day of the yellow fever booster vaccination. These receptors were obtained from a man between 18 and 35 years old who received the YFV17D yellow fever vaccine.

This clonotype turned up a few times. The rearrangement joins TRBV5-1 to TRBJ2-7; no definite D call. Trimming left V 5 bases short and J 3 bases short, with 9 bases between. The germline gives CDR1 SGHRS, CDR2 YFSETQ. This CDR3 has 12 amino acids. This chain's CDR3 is CASSSNFYEQYF. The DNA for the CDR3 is TGCGCCAGCAGTTCCAACTTCTACGAGCAGTACTTC.

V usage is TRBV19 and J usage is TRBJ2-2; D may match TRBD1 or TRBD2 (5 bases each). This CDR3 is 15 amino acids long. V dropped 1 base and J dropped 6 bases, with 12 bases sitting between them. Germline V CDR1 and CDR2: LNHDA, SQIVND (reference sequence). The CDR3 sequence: CASSIGGTLAGELFF. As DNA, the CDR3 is TGTGCCAGTAGTATAGGGGGGACCCTGGCCGGGGAGCTGTTTTTT.

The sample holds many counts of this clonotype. Here the CDR3 DNA reads TGTGCCAGCAGCCGGATAGGGGGGTACGCTGGAAACACCATATATTTT. Its protein product is CASSRIGGYAGNTIYF. This chain links TRBV5-8 with TRBJ1-3; a possible D gene is TRBD1 (6 bases). V was trimmed by 4 bases and J by 2 bases, leaving 16 bases between them. CDR1 SGHTS and CDR2 YDEGEE come from the germline V gene. The CDR3 is made up of 16 amino acids.

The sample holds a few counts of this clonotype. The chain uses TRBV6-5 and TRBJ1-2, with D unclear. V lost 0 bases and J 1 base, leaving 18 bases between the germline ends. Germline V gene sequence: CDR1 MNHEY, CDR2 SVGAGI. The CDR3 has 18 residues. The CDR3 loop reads CASSYSLESALRNYGYTF. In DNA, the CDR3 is TGTGCCAGCAGTTACTCGCTGGAGAGTGCTTTGCGTAACTATGGCTACACCTTC.

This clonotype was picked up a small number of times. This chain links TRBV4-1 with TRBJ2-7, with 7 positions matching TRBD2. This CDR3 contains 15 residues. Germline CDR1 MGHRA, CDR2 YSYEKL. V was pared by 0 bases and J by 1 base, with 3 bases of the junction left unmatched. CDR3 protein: CASSQELRGSYEQYV. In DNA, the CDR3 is TGCGCCAGCAGCCAAGAGTTGCGGGGGTCCTACGAGCAGTACGTC.

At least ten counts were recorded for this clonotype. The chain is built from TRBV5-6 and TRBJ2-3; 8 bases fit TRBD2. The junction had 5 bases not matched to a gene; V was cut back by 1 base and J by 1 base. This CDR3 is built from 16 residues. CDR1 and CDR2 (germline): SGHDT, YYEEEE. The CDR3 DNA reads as TGTGCCAGCAGCTTGAGGACTAGCTTTGGCACAGATACGCAGTATTTT. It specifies CASSLRTSFGTDTQYF.

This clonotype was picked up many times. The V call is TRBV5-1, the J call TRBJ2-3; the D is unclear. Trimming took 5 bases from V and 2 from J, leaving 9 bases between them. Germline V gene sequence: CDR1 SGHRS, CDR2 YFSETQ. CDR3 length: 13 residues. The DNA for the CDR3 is TGCGCCAGCAGGTCTCGGATCACAGATACGCAGTATTTT. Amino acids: CASRSRITDTQYF.

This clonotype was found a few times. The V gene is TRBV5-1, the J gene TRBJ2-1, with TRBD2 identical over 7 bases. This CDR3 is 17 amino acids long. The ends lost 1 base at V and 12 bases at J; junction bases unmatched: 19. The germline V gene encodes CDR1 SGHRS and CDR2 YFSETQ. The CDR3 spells CASSLSGGGPVGSGQFF. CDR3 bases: TGCGCCAGCAGCTTGTCGGGCGGGGGACCGGTGGGTTCAGGGCAGTTCTTC.

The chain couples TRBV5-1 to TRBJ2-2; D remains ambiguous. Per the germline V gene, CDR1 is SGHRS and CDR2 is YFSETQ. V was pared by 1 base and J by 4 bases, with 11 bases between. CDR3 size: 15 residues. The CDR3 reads CASSLSRTSTGELFF. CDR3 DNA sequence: TGCGCCAGCAGCTTGTCACGGACGTCCACCGGGGAGCTGTTTTTT.

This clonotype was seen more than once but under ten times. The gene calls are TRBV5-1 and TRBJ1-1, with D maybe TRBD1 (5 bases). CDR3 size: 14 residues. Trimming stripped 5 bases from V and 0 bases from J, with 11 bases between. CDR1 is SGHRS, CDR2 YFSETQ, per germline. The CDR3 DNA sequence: TGCGCCAGCAGTTGGGGCGACATGAACACTGAAGCTTTCTTT. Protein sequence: CASSWGDMNTEAFF.